This T cell receptor beta chain stems from a study of blood T cell repertoires in COVID-19. The wider study: The cDNA or gDNA used as material had been derived from T cells, B-cell-depleted T cells, or PBMCs.

Libraries were prepared by immunoSEQ multiplex PCR; TCRdb keeps only in-frame clonotypes and omits some of them. The sample holds 210,000 or so clones; around 81% are singletons and the top ten take around 9.3%. J gave up 3 bases and V 6 bases, and 11 bases lay outside the gene matches. Germline V CDR1 and CDR2: MDHEN, SYDVKM. The CDR3 runs 16 residues. Those who participated ranged in age from roughly 18 to 95 years and resided in 20 to 25 US areas. Sequencing was carried out using PBMCs or T cells enriched from blood (not recorded which). The chain employs TRBV28 and TRBJ2-1; TRBD1 matches 7 bases. The receptor's source is a woman between 45 and 65 years old with acute COVID-19. CDR3 loop: CASRSTTGYLYNEQFF. CDR3 DNA: TGTGCCAGCAGATCGACGACAGGGTACCTCTACAATGAGCAGTTCTTC.